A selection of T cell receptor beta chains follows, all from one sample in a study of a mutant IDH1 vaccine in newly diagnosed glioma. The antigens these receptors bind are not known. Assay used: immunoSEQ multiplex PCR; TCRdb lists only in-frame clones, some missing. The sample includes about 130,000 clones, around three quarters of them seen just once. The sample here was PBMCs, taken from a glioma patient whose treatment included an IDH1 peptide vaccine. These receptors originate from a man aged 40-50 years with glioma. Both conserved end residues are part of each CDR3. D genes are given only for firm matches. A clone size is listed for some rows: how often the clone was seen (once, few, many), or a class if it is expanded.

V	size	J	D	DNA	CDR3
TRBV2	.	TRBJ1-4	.	TGTGCCAGCAGTGAATGGTCACTCCAGTTAATGAAAAGGCTGTTTTTT	CASSEWSLQLMKRLFF
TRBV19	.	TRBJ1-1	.	TGTGCCAGTAGGATCGGGGGGACCGTCTCGAACACTGAAGCTTTCTTT	CASRIGGTVSNTEAFF
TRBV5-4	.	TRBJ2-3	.	TGTGCCAGCAGCTCAGGACTCTCCTTAAGCACAGATACGCAGTATTTT	CASSSGLSLSTDTQYF
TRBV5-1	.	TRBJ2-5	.	TGCGCCAGCAGACAGGGGAGGGAAGAGACCCAGTACTTC	CASRQGREETQYF
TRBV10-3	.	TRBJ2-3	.	TGTGCCATCAGTGCCGGACGGGGGATCACAGATACGCAGTATTTT	CAISAGRGITDTQYF
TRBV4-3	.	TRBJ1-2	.	TGCGCCAGCAGCCAAGATCCGGCGCGGGGTGGCTACACCTTC	CASSQDPARGGYTF
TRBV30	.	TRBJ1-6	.	TGTGCCTCCCACCGAGCCTTTAGGAGCTCCTATAATTCACCCCTCCACTTT	CASHRAFRSSYNSPLHF
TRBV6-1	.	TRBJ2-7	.	TGTGCCAGCAGTTTCTCCTACGAGCAGTACTTC	CASSFSYEQYF
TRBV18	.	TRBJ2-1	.	TGTGCCAGCTCCCCCATCCCTCCTGAGCAGTTCTTC	CASSPIPPEQFF
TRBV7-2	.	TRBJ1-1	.	TGTGCCAGCAGCTTAGTTCCCGGGAACACTGAAGCTTTCTTT	CASSLVPGNTEAFF
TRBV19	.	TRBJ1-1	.	TGTGCCAGTAGTGTGGACTGGGAGAACACTGAAGCTTTCTTT	CASSVDWENTEAFF
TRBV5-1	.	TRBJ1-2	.	TGCGCCAGCAGCATAGATGGGCCCTATGGCTACACCTTC	CASSIDGPYGYTF
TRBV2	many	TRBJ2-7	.	TGTGCCAGCAGTGGGGGATGGGCCTACGAGCAGTACTTC	CASSGGWAYEQYF
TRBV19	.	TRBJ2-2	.	TGTGCCAGTAGCAGAAACAGGGTACCGAACACCGGGGAGCTGTTTTTT	CASSRNRVPNTGELFF
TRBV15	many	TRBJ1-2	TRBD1	TGTGCCACCAGCAGAGATAGCCTCGACAGGGCGCGTGGCTACACCTTC	CATSRDSLDRARGYTF